These T cell receptor delta chains were read from a single sample in a study of Vδ1+ human thymocytes. TCRdb re-processed the multiplex PCR reads via CATT. This sample has 80,000 or so delta-chain clones, with approximately 30% found just once. The material sequenced was Vdelta1+ gamma-delta thymocytes from the thymus. The source of these receptors is a boy younger than two who had congenital heart surgery. CDR3s include the opening cysteine and the closing phenylalanine or tryptophan.

j_call v_call cdr3_aa
TRDJ1 TRDV1 CALGDLLFLPILGYTDKLIF
TRDJ1 TRDV2 CACDTGLLPLGEVKTDKLIF
TRDJ1 TRDV1 CALGEWLPGEVDKLIF
TRDJ1 TRDV1 CALGGPSYPYWGPPYTDKLIF
TRDJ1 TRDV1 CALGEGSCGGYGTDKLIF
TRDJ1 TRDV1 CALGEARTGGYAFHKLIF
TRDJ1 TRDV1 CALGEYLPIPGAYTDKLIF
TRDJ1 TRDV2 CACSTPGRLGDTGDKLIF
TRDJ1 TRDV1 CALGERFLPRGYAADKLIF
TRDJ1 TRDV1 CALGVQPFLLSGADKLIF
TRDJ1 TRDV1 CALGEEAGGFTDKLIF
TRDJ1 TRDV1 CALGEAPTRYWGPIDFTDKLIF
TRDJ1 TRDV1 CALGELDHPGLGDTPLYTDKLIF
TRDJ1 TRDV1 CALGELGLTLVLGDAIPPLTDKLIF
TRDJ1 TRDV2 CASPFLPNPDTDKLIF
TRDJ1 TRDV2 CACDTMEAADTDKLIF
TRDJ1 TRDV1 CALGALGGSSNGLGDWYTDKLIF
TRDJ1 TRDV1 CALGPILSPGTGGPDKLIF
TRDJ1 TRDV2 CACATGNWGIRRGLIF
TRDJ1 TRDV1 CALGTGLLSSLRGYTDKLIF
TRDJ1 TRDV1 CALGERVPIVWGTNTDKLIF
TRDJ1 TRDV1 CALGEHLVTPLRGIRTDKLIF
TRDJ1 TRDV1 CALGLRKGIFLNSGGFTDKLIF
TRDJ1 TRDV2 CACDTHLPTEAGDKLIF
TRDJ1 TRDV1 CAQGALPMGDNTDKLIF
TRDJ1 TRDV1 CALGERRGGWGIRKGTDKLIF
TRDJ1 TRDV1 CALVPYWGIQTDKLIF
TRDJ1 TRDV1 CALGEALIFRREYTDKLIF
TRDJ1 TRDV1 CALGNWGTDKLIF
TRDJ1 TRDV1 CALGGPPPRGKLIF
TRDJ1 TRDV1 CALGEPVPGKGRKLIF
TRDJ1 TRDV1 CALWSMSGDTYTDKLIF
TRDJ1 TRDV1 CALGDFNRSYPRGDKYTDKLIF
TRDJ1 TRDV1 CALGVPGGYAKLIF
TRDJ1 TRDV1 CALGERLGFRVSPGVLRANTDKLIF
TRDJ1 TRDV1 CALGDPLGGSYGLGDLYTDKLIF
TRDJ1 TRDV1 CALGEPVSRTDKLIF
TRDJ1 TRDV1 CALGELFLRRGITGYTDKLIF
TRDJ1 TRDV1 CALGERKGIRRSDKLIF
TRDJ1 TRDV2 CATPLTGGPFPYTDKLIF
TRDJ1 TRDV1 CALGELPSNTGGVKLIF
TRDJ1 TRDV1 CALGGLAKPHTGGYAAIHKLIF
TRDJ1 TRDV2 CACDGTGKYTDKLIF
TRDJ1 TRDV1 CALGLFTHSGLIF
TRDJ1 TRDV1 CALGNSKAHTRYPKLIF
TRDJ1 TRDV1 CALGKHLPKYWGSDKLIF
TRDJ1 TRDV1 CALGARPTRWVGVRKLIF
TRDJ1 TRDV1 CALGEWYWGTYTDKLIF
TRDJ1 TRDV1 CALGEGLGRHYTDKLIF
TRDJ1 TRDV1 CALGLRGITDKLIF
TRDJ1 TRDV1 CALGGQACYADARVLGDNGGTDKLIF